This TCR beta chain was captured by sequencing in a study of human T cells and chemical hapten exposure. About the study: Among samples, TCR yields varied mainly because of small differences in pooled library volume.

This clonotype was observed at least ten times. V lost 2 bases and J 2 bases, leaving 5 bases between the germline ends. This CDR3 comprises 12 residues. Germline V CDR1 and CDR2: DFQATT, SNEGSKA (reference sequence). It was the library that attached unique molecular identifiers to individual cDNA molecules. TCRdb used MiXCR to reprocess the RACE reads, holding one entry per CDR3 protein. In the table there are some 120,000 distinct CDR3 sequences, approximately 9% of which are singletons. The time point is: healthy volunteer bleed at 2 weeks. Blood, whole and unfractionated, served as the source for total RNA extraction.

This clonotype originated in a male donor in good health. Some clones in this sample may be carry-over from other donors' samples. Sequencing input: whole blood. The V gene is TRBV20-1, the J gene TRBJ2-3; no clear D. CDR3 sequence (DNA): TGCAGTGCTAGACCCATCACAGATACGCAGTATTTT. Its protein product is CSARPITDTQYF.